One and the same sample provided the 12 T cell receptor beta chains below, sequenced in a study of T-cell reconstitution after alpha-beta-depleted transplantation in children. Unique molecular identifiers tagged the TCRbeta library. MiXCR, run by TCRdb on the PCR reads, gives a single entry per CDR3 protein. The sample carries just over 950,000 distinct CDR3 sequences, about 31% recorded once. Sample: PBMCs, mostly from graft donor cells, taken 360 days after TCRalphabeta/CD19-depleted stem cell transplant. These receptors were obtained from a boy younger than two who had a stem cell transplant for SCID, so the T cells may come from the graft donor.

CDR3 sequence (DNA): TGCGCCAGCAGCTTGGGACAGATGAACACCGGGGAGCTGTTTTTT. Protein: CASSLGQMNTGELFF. The rearrangement links TRBV5-1 to TRBJ2-2; possibly TRBD1 for D (5 bases). CDR1 SGHRS and CDR2 YFSETQ come from the germline V gene. The CDR3 runs to 15 residues. Trimming took off 0 bases at V and 1 base at J, with 7 bases between the two ends.

The chain combines TRBV5-5 with TRBJ2-3; TRBD2 matches 14 bases. Losses at the gene ends were 4 bases for V and 5 bases for J; bases not matched to a gene: 9. The CDR3 is 17 amino acids. The V gene's germline CDR1 is SGHKS and CDR2 YYEKEE (reference sequence). CDR3 bases: TGTGCCAGCAGCCCGCTGGGACTAGCGGGGGTGATAGATACGCAGTATTTT. It codes for CASSPLGLAGVIDTQYF.

This clonotype was seen a few times. The rearrangement links TRBV6-5 to TRBJ2-5; D might be TRBD2 (5 bases). V lost 0 bases and J lost 2, with 10 bases in between. Germline V gene lookup returns CDR1 MNHEY and CDR2 SVGAGI. The CDR3 spans 15 residues. CDR3 sequence: CASSYSIGVQETQYF. CDR3 in DNA: TGTGCCAGCAGTTACTCGATCGGGGTACAAGAGACCCAGTACTTC.

This sequence joins TRBV28 and TRBJ1-1; perhaps TRBD1 as D (6 bases). CDR3 length: 15 residues. Looked up from germline, CDR1 is MDHEN and CDR2 is SYDVKM. The V end lost 6 bases, the J end lost 1 base, and 15 bases lay between the germline ends. The CDR3 is CASSPWGAGNTEAFF. The CDR3 DNA is TGTGCCAGCAGCCCGTGGGGGGCGGGGAACACTGAAGCTTTCTTT.

The chain carries TRBV12-3 or TRBV12-4 and TRBJ2-5, with D hard to call. This CDR3 is 15 amino acids long. Trimming left V 2 bases short and J 1 base short, with 11 bases between. DNA for the CDR3: TGTGCCAGCAGTTTATTCCGTGGGCTCCAAGAGACCCAGTACTTC. This sequence encodes CASSLFRGLQETQYF.

This chain connects TRBV5-1 to TRBJ2-1, with 10 bases aligning to TRBD2. Germline assignment: CDR1 SGHRS and CDR2 YFSETQ. The length of the CDR3 is 15 residues. V was clipped by 3 bases and J by 8 bases; unmatched bases: 8. CDR3 sequence reads: CASSWGSGGPDEQFF. The DNA for the CDR3 is TGCGCCAGCAGCTGGGGTAGCGGGGGGCCCGATGAGCAGTTCTTC.

The chain has TRBV20-1 and TRBJ2-1; D ambiguous. The ends were cut back, 3 bases at V and 3 bases at J, with 18 bases in the middle. The germline V gene has CDR1 DFQATT and CDR2 SNEGSKA (reference sequence). The CDR3 spans 16 residues. The CDR3 loop reads CSASVSGYLSYNEQFF. Written as DNA, the CDR3 is TGCAGTGCTAGTGTGTCGGGCTACCTTAGCTACAATGAGCAGTTCTTC.

Many counts were recorded for this clonotype. The chain carries TRBV3-1 and TRBJ2-7; D ambiguous. CDR1 and CDR2 (germline): LGHDT, YNNKEL (reference sequence). The CDR3 is 11 amino acids. Trimming left V 3 bases short and J 2 bases short, with 2 bases between. CDR3 protein: CASSHAYEQYF. DNA for the CDR3: TGTGCCAGCAGCCACGCCTACGAGCAGTACTTC.

The chain is built from TRBV6-5 and TRBJ1-4; D is unclear. The CDR3 is made up of 18 amino acids. Germline assignment: CDR1 MNHEY and CDR2 SVGAGI. The V end lost 1 base, the J end lost 0 bases, and 15 bases lay between the germline ends. CDR3 region: CASSYFGSGPATNEKLFF. The CDR3 coding sequence is TGTGCCAGCAGTTACTTCGGTTCAGGTCCTGCAACTAATGAAAAACTGTTTTTT.

In its sample, this clonotype was seen a few times. The V and J genes are TRBV19 and TRBJ2-2, with TRBD1 matching over 7 bases. The CDR3 has 18 residues. The germline V gene encodes CDR1 LNHDA and CDR2 SQIVND (reference sequence). Germline trimming cut 7 bases from V and 2 bases from J; bases unmatched to any gene: 16. For the CDR3, the DNA is TGTGCCAGTACCAGTACAGGGGTAAAGCTCCGAAACACCGGGGAGCTGTTTTTT. This translates into CASTSTGVKLRNTGELFF.

The V gene is TRBV10-3, the J gene TRBJ2-1; 14 positions agree with TRBD2. Germline lookup yields CDR1 ENHRY and CDR2 SYGVKD. The CDR3 spans 13 residues. V shed 10 bases, J shed 7 bases, and the junction held 3 bases outside the gene matches. CDR3 residues: CATGTSGGNEQFF. CDR3 nucleotides: TGTGCCACCGGGACTAGCGGGGGTAATGAGCAGTTCTTC.

The CDR3, as DNA: TGTGCCAGCAGCTCCAATTCACTAGCGGAACATCGGAATGAGCAGTTCTTC. It codes for CASSSNSLAEHRNEQFF. This chain joins TRBV7-3 and TRBJ2-1, with 8 nucleotides matching TRBD2. The CDR3 spans 17 residues. Germline trimming cut 4 bases from V and 7 bases from J; bases unmatched to any gene: 15. The germline V gene has CDR1 SGHTA and CDR2 FQGTGA. Complete variable domain (other parts from reference TRBV7-3 and TRBJ2-1): GAGVSQTPSNKVTEKGKYVELRCDPISGHTALYWYRQSLGQGPEFLIYFQGTGAADDSGLPNDRFFAVRPEGSVSTLKIQRTERGDSAVYLCASSSNSLAEHRNEQFFGPGTRLTVL.